The rows below give T cell receptor beta chains drawn from one sample of a study of molecular identifiers for immune sequencing clone quantification. TCRdb called the PCR reads again in MiXCR, with one record for every CDR3 protein. The repertoire holds about 320,000 distinct CDR3 sequences, with roughly a quarter as singletons. The sequencing sample was made of naive CD8+ T cells from blood, with Jurkat cell RNA spiked in. These receptors were obtained from a human donor in good health. Some libraries in this study had Jurkat cell RNA spiked in. The CDR3 runs from the conserved cysteine through the conserved F or W. The D gene is left open where the match is weak. Only part of the rows carry a size: once, few, many, or a class if the clone is expanded.

CDR3aa | CDR3nt | abundance | v_gene | d_gene | j_gene
CASSLVGRDRVADTQYF | TGTGCCAGCAGCTTGGTGGGCCGGGACAGGGTGGCAGATACGCAGTATTTT | NA | TRBV5-5 | TRBD1 | TRBJ2-3
CAWSLSSYERYF | TGTGCCTGGAGTCTGAGCTCCTACGAGCGGTACTTC | NA | TRBV30 | NA | TRBJ2-7
CASSLAGGETYEQYF | TGCGCCAGCAGCTTGGCAGGGGGAGAAACCTACGAGCAGTACTTC | many | TRBV5-1 | TRBD1 | TRBJ2-7
CASSSDEGGSYEQYF | TGTGCCAGCAGCTCTGACGAGGGGGGATCCTACGAGCAGTACTTC | NA | TRBV5-4 | NA | TRBJ2-7
CASSLGLASQETQYF | TGTGCCAGTAGTTTGGGACTAGCGAGCCAAGAGACCCAGTACTTC | many | TRBV19 | TRBD2 | TRBJ2-5
CASSQDYTGIMEQYF | TGCGCCAGCAGCCAAGATTACACGGGGATCATGGAGCAGTACTTC | NA | TRBV4-3 | NA | TRBJ2-7
CASMDSILTDTQYF | TGTGCCAGTATGGACTCGATCCTCACAGATACGCAGTATTTT | few | TRBV19 | NA | TRBJ2-3
CAWNSYNEQFF | TGTGCCTGGAATTCCTACAATGAGCAGTTCTTC | many | TRBV30 | NA | TRBJ2-1
CASSADYNEQFF | TGTGCCAGCAGCGCAGATTACAATGAGCAGTTCTTC | many | TRBV7-9 | NA | TRBJ2-1
CSASSRGLAVGLGGELFF | TGCAGTGCTAGTAGTAGGGGACTAGCGGTCGGTCTGGGCGGGGAGCTGTTTTTT | NA | TRBV20-1 | TRBD2 | TRBJ2-2
CASSSGGRRTDTQYF | TGTGCCAGCAGCTCGGGAGGGCGGCGCACAGATACGCAGTATTTT | few | TRBV6-4 | TRBD2 | TRBJ2-3
CASSSYDPRTAQGTQYF | TGTGCCAGCAGCTCCTACGACCCCCGGACAGCCCAAGGGACCCAGTACTTC | few | TRBV27 | NA | TRBJ2-5
CNNLLAGETGELFF | TGCAACAACCTTCTAGCGGGAGAAACCGGGGAGCTGTTTTTT | NA | TRBV1 | NA | TRBJ2-2
CAISDNTEAFF | TGTGCCATCAGTGATAACACTGAAGCTTTCTTT | NA | TRBV10-3 | NA | TRBJ1-1
CASSFETGSGGYTF | TGTGCCAGCAGTTTTGAGACGGGGAGCGGAGGCTACACCTTC | NA | TRBV6-2/TRBV6-3 | NA | TRBJ1-2
CASSFRPPGRELFF | TGTGCCAGCAGTTTTCGCCCACCAGGGAGAGAACTGTTTTTT | NA | TRBV27 | NA | TRBJ1-4
CSAPGQSHYEQYF | TGCAGTGCTCCGGGACAGAGCCATTACGAGCAGTACTTC | many | TRBV20-1 | TRBD1 | TRBJ2-7
CASSLSIGPSYEQYF | TGTGCCAGCAGTTTATCGATCGGACCATCCTACGAGCAGTACTTC | few | TRBV27 | NA | TRBJ2-7
CASSLIGAGHEQYF | TGTGCCAGCAGTTTAATCGGTGCTGGGCACGAGCAGTACTTC | few | TRBV12-3/TRBV12-4 | NA | TRBJ2-7
CASSLGLSLGEQYF | TGTGCCAGCAGCCTGGGCCTTTCTCTGGGGGAGCAGTACTTC | many | TRBV7-6 | NA | TRBJ2-7
CASSLFTGAWGTDTQYF | TGTGCCAGCAGCCTGTTTACGGGGGCTTGGGGCACAGATACGCAGTATTTT | few | TRBV7-9 | NA | TRBJ2-3
CASSLFAAAVGDRDQHYGYTF | TGTGCCAGCAGCTTATTTGCGGCTGCCGTGGGGGACAGGGACCAGCACTATGGCTACACCTTC | few | TRBV7-6 | TRBD1 | TRBJ1-2
CASSVRGANRANVLTF | TGTGCCAGCAGCGTAAGGGGGGCGAATCGGGCCAACGTCCTGACTTTC | few | TRBV9 | NA | TRBJ2-6
CASRLWTGNTGELFF | TGTGCCAGCAGACTCTGGACAGGGAACACCGGGGAGCTGTTTTTT | few | TRBV6-2/TRBV6-3 | TRBD1 | TRBJ2-2
CASSQVYSSYEQYF | TGCGCCAGCAGCCAAGTTTACTCCTCCTACGAGCAGTACTTC | many | TRBV4-3 | NA | TRBJ2-7
CASSRRGANTEAFF | TGCGCCAGCAGCCGAAGGGGGGCGAACACTGAAGCTTTCTTT | many | TRBV5-1 | NA | TRBJ1-1
CSGRQETQYF | TGCAGCGGGAGACAAGAGACCCAGTACTTC | many | TRBV29-1 | NA | TRBJ2-5
CASSLAGAYTGELFF | TGTGCCAGCAGCCTAGCGGGAGCGTACACCGGGGAGCTGTTTTTT | NA | TRBV7-9 | TRBD2 | TRBJ2-2
CASSPVVGGLEQYF | TGTGCCAGCAGCCCGGTGGTGGGGGGGCTTGAGCAGTACTTC | many | TRBV9 | NA | TRBJ2-7
CASSQFAGAETQYF | TGTGCCAGCAGCCAATTCGCAGGGGCAGAGACCCAGTACTTC | many | TRBV13 | NA | TRBJ2-5
CASSFSGGAGGYTF | TGTGCCAGCAGTTTTTCGGGGGGCGCGGGAGGCTACACCTTC | NA | TRBV28 | NA | TRBJ1-2
CASSPGRGAAAFF | TGTGCCAGCAGCCCGGGACGGGGGGCAGCGGCTTTCTTT | NA | TRBV5-6 | NA | TRBJ1-1
CAWSVLANEQFF | TGTGCCTGGAGTGTACTAGCCAATGAGCAGTTCTTC | many | TRBV30 | NA | TRBJ2-1
CASGLVRYEQYF | TGTGCTAGTGGTTTGGTAAGGTACGAGCAGTACTTC | NA | TRBV12-5 | NA | TRBJ2-7
CASSPDRSTLYNYGYTF | TGTGCCAGCTCACCCGACAGAAGTACGCTCTATAACTATGGCTACACCTTC | few | TRBV18 | NA | TRBJ1-2
CATGNRGQANTGELFF | TGTGCCACCGGTAACCGGGGACAAGCGAACACCGGGGAGCTGTTTTTT | many | TRBV24-1 | NA | TRBJ2-2
CASNIVPDSYEQYF | TGTGCCAGTAATATAGTCCCGGACAGCTACGAGCAGTACTTC | NA | TRBV19 | NA | TRBJ2-7
CASSPDSQETQYF | TGTGCCAGCAGCCCGGACAGCCAAGAGACCCAGTACTTC | many | TRBV11-2 | NA | TRBJ2-5
CSGGLNTEAFF | TGCAGCGGAGGGCTGAACACTGAAGCTTTCTTT | many | TRBV29-1 | NA | TRBJ1-1
CASSSNRMDEKLFF | TGTGCCAGCAGCTCAAACAGGATGGATGAAAAACTGTTTTTT | NA | TRBV7-2 | NA | TRBJ1-4
CASSQDSLEDTEAFF | TGTGCCAGCAGCCAAGATTCACTCGAAGACACTGAAGCTTTCTTT | few | TRBV3-1 | NA | TRBJ1-1
CASSEQYTSTDTQYF | TGTGCCAGCAGTGAGCAATACACTAGCACAGATACGCAGTATTTT | few | TRBV2 | NA | TRBJ2-3
CASSNGTAYGYTF | TGTGCCAGTAGCAACGGGACAGCTTATGGCTACACCTTC | few | TRBV19 | TRBD1 | TRBJ1-2
CASSLGVGDGTNEKLVF | NA | NA | TRBV5-1 | NA | TRBJ1-4
CASSSWGVAYNSPLHF | TGTGCCAGCAGCTCCTGGGGAGTTGCCTATAATTCACCCCTCCACTTT | NA | TRBV7-9 | NA | TRBJ1-6
CASSAGTSFHEQYF | TGTGCCAGCAGCGCCGGGACTAGCTTCCACGAGCAGTACTTC | few | TRBV7-9 | TRBD2 | TRBJ2-7
CASSYVSGRGLTEQYF | TGTGCCAGCAGTTACGTTAGTGGCAGGGGGCTAACCGAGCAGTACTTC | many | TRBV7-9 | TRBD1 | TRBJ2-7
CASSQAGTGTSYEQYF | TGCGCCAGCAGCCAAGCTGGGACAGGCACTTCCTACGAGCAGTACTTC | few | TRBV4-1 | TRBD1 | TRBJ2-7
CASSPWGDLITEAFF | TGTGCCAGCAGTCCCTGGGGAGACCTGATAACTGAAGCTTTCTTT | NA | TRBV27 | NA | TRBJ1-1
CASSSPGEGTDTQYF | TGCGCCAGCAGTTCTCCCGGAGAGGGCACAGATACGCAGTATTTT | many | TRBV5-1 | NA | TRBJ2-3
CASSLFGHEQYF | TGCGCCAGCAGCTTGTTTGGCCACGAGCAGTACTTC | many | TRBV5-1 | NA | TRBJ2-7
CASSSRRGGGYYGYTF | TGTGCCAGCAGTAGTCGGAGGGGAGGGGGCTACTATGGCTACACCTTC | NA | TRBV27 | TRBD1 | TRBJ1-2
CASSPGGGPEAFF | TGTGCCAGCAGTCCGGGCGGGGGGCCTGAAGCTTTCTTT | many | TRBV12-3/TRBV12-4 | NA | TRBJ1-1
CASNPGNYGYTF | TGTGCCAGTAATCCAGGGAACTATGGCTACACCTTC | few | TRBV19 | NA | TRBJ1-2
CASSLRSLEDTQYF | TGTGCCAGCAGCCTCCGGAGCCTTGAAGATACGCAGTATTTT | many | TRBV7-2 | NA | TRBJ2-3
CSARALTLAAQETQYF | TGCAGTGCTAGAGCCTTGACACTAGCGGCGCAAGAGACCCAGTACTTC | NA | TRBV20-1 | TRBD2 | TRBJ2-5
CASSLGAIVGSPLHF | TGTGCCAGCAGCTTAGGCGCAATAGTCGGTTCACCCCTCCACTTT | many | TRBV7-9 | NA | TRBJ1-6
CSAHPRDSSPGCEQYF | TGCAGTGCTCACCCCCGGGACAGTTCCCCAGGGTGCGAGCAGTACTTC | NA | TRBV20-1 | TRBD1 | TRBJ2-7
CAISESIGFTGELFF | TGTGCCATCAGTGAGTCGATAGGGTTCACCGGGGAGCTGTTTTTT | few | TRBV10-3 | NA | TRBJ2-2
CSARRTTGPSYEQYF | TGCAGTGCTAGAAGGACTACGGGACCCTCCTACGAGCAGTACTTC | few | TRBV20-1 | NA | TRBJ2-7